The rows below give T cell receptor beta chains drawn from one sample of a study of spatial heterogeneity in lung cancer. TCRdb passed the 5' RACE reads through MiXCR, listing each CDR3 protein once. Of roughly 15,000 distinct CDR3 sequences in the sample, 7% to 9% were seen once. Specimen: PBMCs, collected at surgery. These receptors originate from a female donor with early-stage non-small cell lung cancer. Both conserved end residues are part of each CDR3. D genes are given only for firm matches. Expanded clones are given a class, and other clones once, few, many or no size at all.

>few|NA|TRBV9|TRBJ2-7
TGTGCCAGCAGCGTAGAGGAGGGGTCCTCCTACGAGCAGTACTTC
CASSVEEGSSYEQYF
>medium-sized|NA|TRBV10-3|TRBJ1-5
TGTGCCATCAGTGACCCCGATCAGCCCCAGCATTTT
CAISDPDQPQHF
>many|NA|TRBV5-1|TRBJ2-5
TGCGCCAGCAGTGGGGGTGTGGAGACCCAGTACTTC
CASSGGVETQYF
>many|NA|TRBV18|TRBJ2-2
TGTGCCAGCTCACCAAAACAACAGGGCTTAGACACCGGGGAGCTGTTTTTT
CASSPKQQGLDTGELFF
>few|TRBD1|TRBV12-3/TRBV12-4|TRBJ1-2
TGTGCCAGCAGTTTGGGACAGGCTCGAGGCTACACCTTC
CASSLGQARGYTF
>many|NA|TRBV11-2|TRBJ1-2
TGTGCCAGCAGCTTAGAAGGTGCTGTGAACTATGGCTACACCTTC
CASSLEGAVNYGYTF
>many|TRBD2|TRBV2|TRBJ2-5
TGTGCCAGCAGTGAAGGGAGGGGACTAGGATCGTTC
CASSEGRGLGSF
>NA|TRBD2|TRBV23-1|TRBJ2-7
TGCGCCAGCACAACGGGAGGACGGAACTACGAGCAGTACTTC
CASTTGGRNYEQYF
>NA|NA|TRBV28|TRBJ2-7
TGTGCCAGCAGGAACAGCGGCTCCTACGAGCATTACTTC
CASRNSGSYEHYF
>many|NA|TRBV5-8|TRBJ1-2
TGTGCCAGCAGTCCCCGGGAGCGGACTAACTATGGCTACACCTTC
CASSPRERTNYGYTF
>many|TRBD2|TRBV20-1|TRBJ2-7
TGCAGTGCTAGCTCTAGCGGGGTATCCTACGAGCAGTACTTC
CSASSSGVSYEQYF
>many|NA|TRBV5-5|TRBJ2-7
TGTGCCAGCAGCCCGAAGGGTGGCGAGGGGGGTCACTACGAGCAGTACTTC
CASSPKGGEGGHYEQYF
>NA|NA|TRBV2|TRBJ2-1
TGTGCCAGCAGTGAGGACGGAGAGGGGCACAATGAGCAGTTCTTC
CASSEDGEGHNEQFF
>few|NA|TRBV7-2|TRBJ1-1
TGTGCCAGCAGCGTCGCCGAGGGAAGGACTGAAGCTTTCTTT
CASSVAEGRTEAFF
>many|NA|TRBV10-3|TRBJ2-7
TGTGCCGTTAAGACTAGGCCCACCGACGAGCAGTACTTC
CAVKTRPTDEQYF
>NA|TRBD1|TRBV5-1|TRBJ1-2
TGCGCCAGCAGCTTGGTCCCGGGACAGAACTATGGCTACACCTTC
CASSLVPGQNYGYTF
>NA|TRBD2|TRBV5-6|TRBJ2-5
TGTGCCAGCAGCCCGGCGGCGGGGGTGAAAGAGACCCAGTACTTC
CASSPAAGVKETQYF
>few|NA|TRBV29-1|TRBJ1-2
TGCAGCGTTGCACAGGGCGACTATGGCTACACCTTC
CSVAQGDYGYTF
>many|NA|TRBV4-1|TRBJ2-1
TGCGCCAGCAGCCAAGGGGACTCGATCAATGAGCAGTTCTTC
CASSQGDSINEQFF
>many|TRBD2|TRBV28|TRBJ2-5
TGTGCCAGCAGTTTATTCGGGGGGGAGACCCAGTACTTC
CASSLFGGETQYF
>many|NA|TRBV20-1|TRBJ1-5
TGCAGTGCTAGAGAGGAGGGAGATCAGCCCCAGCATTTT
CSAREEGDQPQHF
>many|TRBD2|TRBV11-3|TRBJ2-3
TGTGCCAGCAGCTTTAGCGGGAGCACAGATACGCAGTATTTT
CASSFSGSTDTQYF
>many|NA|TRBV20-1|TRBJ2-5
TGCAGTGCTAGAATAGTACAGGGAAAAGAGACCCAGTACTTC
CSARIVQGKETQYF